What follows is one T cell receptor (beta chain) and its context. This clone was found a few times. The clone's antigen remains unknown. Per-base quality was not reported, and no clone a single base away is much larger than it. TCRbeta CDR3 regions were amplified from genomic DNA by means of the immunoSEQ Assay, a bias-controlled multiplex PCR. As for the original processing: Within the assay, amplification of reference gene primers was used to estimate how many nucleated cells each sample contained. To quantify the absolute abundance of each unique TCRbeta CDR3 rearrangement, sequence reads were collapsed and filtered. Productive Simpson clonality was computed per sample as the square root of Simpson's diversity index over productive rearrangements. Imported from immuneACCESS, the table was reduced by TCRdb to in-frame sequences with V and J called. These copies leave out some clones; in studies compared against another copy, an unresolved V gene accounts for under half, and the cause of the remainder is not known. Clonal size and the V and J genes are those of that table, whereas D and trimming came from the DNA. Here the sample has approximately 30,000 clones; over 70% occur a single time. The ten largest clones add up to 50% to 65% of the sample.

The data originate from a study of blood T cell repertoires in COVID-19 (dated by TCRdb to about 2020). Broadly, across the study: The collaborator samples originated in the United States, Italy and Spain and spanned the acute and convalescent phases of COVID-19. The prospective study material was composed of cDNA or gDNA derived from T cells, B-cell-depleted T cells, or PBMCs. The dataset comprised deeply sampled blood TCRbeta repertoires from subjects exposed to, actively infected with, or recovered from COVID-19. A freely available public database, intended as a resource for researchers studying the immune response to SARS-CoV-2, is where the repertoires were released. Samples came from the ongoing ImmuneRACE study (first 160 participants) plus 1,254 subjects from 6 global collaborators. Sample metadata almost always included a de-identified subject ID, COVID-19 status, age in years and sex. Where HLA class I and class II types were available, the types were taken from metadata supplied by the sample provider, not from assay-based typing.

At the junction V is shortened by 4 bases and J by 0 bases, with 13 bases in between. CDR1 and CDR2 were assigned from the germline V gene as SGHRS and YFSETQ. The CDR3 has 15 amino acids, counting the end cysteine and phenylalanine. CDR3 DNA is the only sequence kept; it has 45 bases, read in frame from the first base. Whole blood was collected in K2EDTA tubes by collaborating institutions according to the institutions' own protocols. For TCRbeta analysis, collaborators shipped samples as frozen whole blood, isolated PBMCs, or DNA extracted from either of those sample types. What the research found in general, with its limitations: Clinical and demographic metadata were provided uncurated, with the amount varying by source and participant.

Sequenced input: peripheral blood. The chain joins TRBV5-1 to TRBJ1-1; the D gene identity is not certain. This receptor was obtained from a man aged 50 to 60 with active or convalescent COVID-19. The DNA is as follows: TGCGCCAGCAGCCCAGCGGGATCTATGAACACTGAAGCTTTCTTT. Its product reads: CASSPAGSMNTEAFF.